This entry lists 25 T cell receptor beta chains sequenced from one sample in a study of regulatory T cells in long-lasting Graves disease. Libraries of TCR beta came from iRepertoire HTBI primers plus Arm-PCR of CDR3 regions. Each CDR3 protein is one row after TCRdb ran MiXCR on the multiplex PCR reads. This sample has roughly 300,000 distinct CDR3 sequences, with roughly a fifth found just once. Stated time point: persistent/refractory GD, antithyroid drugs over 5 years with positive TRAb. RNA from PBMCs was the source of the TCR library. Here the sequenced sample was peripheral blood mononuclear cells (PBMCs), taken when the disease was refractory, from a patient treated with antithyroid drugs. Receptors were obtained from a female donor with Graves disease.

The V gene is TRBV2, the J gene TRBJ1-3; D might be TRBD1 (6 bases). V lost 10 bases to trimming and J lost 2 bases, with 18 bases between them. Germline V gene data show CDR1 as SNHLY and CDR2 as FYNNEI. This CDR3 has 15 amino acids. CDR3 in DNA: TGTGCCAACGCGGCGGGGGGCGCCCCTGGAAACACCATATATTTT. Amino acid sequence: CANAAGGAPGNTIYF.

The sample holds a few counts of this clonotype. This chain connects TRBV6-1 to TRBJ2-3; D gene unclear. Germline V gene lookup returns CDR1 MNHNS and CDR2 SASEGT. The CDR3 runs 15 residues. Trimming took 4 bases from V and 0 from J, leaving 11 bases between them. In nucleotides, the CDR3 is TGTGCCAGCAGTGCGGACGTTTCTAGCACAGATACGCAGTATTTT. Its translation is CASSADVSSTDTQYF.

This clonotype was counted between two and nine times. The DNA for the CDR3 is TGTGCCAGCAGCGAGGGATGGGGGGAGACCCAGTACTTC. Translated: CASSEGWGETQYF. V gene TRBV7-9 combines with J gene TRBJ2-5; perhaps D is TRBD1 or TRBD2 (5 bases each). The germline V and J ends were trimmed by 5 bases and 5 bases, with 12 bases remaining between them. The CDR3 contains 13 residues. CDR1 is SEHNR and CDR2 is FQNEAQ in the germline V gene (reference sequence).

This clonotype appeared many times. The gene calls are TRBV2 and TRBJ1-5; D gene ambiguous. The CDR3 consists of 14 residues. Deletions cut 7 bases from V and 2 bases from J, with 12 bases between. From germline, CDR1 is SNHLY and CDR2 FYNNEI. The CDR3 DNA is TGTGCCAGCAACGGACGGACGGGCAATCAGCCCCAGCATTTT. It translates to CASNGRTGNQPQHF. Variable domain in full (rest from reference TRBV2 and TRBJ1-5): EPEVTQTPSHQVTQMGQEVILRCVPISNHLYFYWYRQILGQKVEFLVSFYNNEISEKSEIFDDQFSVERPDGSNFTLKIRSTKLEDSAMYFCASNGRTGNQPQHFGDGTRLSIL.

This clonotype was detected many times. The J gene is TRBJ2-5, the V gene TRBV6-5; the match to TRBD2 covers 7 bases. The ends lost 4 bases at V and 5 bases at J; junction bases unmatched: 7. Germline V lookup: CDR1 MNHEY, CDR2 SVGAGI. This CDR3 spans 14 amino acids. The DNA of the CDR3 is TGTGCCAGCAGTTCAGGACTAGTGGCCGAGACCCAGTACTTC. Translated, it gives CASSSGLVAETQYF.

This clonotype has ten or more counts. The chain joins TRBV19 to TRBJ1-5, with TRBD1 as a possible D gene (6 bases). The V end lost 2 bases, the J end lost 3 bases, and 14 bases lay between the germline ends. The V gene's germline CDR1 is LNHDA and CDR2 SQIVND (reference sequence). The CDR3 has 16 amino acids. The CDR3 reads CASSIQGRGYNQPQHF. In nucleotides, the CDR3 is TGTGCCAGTAGTATACAGGGGAGGGGATACAATCAGCCCCAGCATTTT.

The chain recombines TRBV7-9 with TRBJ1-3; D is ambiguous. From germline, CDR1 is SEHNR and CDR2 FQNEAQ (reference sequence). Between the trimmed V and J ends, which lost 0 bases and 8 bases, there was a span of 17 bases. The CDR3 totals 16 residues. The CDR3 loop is CASSLAELLYGDTIYF. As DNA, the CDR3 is TGTGCCAGCAGCTTAGCGGAACTACTCTACGGGGACACCATATATTTT.

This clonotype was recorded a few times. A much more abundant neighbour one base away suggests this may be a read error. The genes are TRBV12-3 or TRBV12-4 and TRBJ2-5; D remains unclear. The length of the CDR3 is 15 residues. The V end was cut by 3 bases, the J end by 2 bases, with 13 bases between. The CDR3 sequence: CASSFTRTRQETQYF. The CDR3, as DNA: TGTGCCAGCAGTTTCACCAGGACCCGTCAAGAGACCCAGTACTTC.

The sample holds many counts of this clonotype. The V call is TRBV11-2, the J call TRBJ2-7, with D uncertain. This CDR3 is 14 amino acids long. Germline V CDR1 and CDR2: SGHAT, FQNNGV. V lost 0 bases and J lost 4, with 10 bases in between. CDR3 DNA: TGTGCCAGCAGCTTAGATTTGAGAACGTACGAGCAGTACTTC. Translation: CASSLDLRTYEQYF.

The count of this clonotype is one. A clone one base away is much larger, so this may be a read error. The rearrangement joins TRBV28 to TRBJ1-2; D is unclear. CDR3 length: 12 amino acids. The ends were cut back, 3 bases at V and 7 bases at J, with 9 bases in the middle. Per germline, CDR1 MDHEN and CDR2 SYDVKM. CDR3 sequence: CASSFRSCGYTF. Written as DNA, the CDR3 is TGTGCCAGCAGTTTCCGGAGCTGTGGCTACACCTTC.

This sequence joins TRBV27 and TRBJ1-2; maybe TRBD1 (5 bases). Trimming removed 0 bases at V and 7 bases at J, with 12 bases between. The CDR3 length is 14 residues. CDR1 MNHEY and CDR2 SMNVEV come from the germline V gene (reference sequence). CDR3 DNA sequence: TGTGCCAGCAGTTTATCGGGGCTTTTGACTGGCTACACCTTC. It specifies CASSLSGLLTGYTF.

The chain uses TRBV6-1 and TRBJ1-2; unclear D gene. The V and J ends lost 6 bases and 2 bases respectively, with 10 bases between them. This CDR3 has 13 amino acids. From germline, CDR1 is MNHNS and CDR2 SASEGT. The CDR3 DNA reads TGTGCCAGCAGCCGACGGCGAAACTATGGCTACACCTTC. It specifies CASSRRRNYGYTF.

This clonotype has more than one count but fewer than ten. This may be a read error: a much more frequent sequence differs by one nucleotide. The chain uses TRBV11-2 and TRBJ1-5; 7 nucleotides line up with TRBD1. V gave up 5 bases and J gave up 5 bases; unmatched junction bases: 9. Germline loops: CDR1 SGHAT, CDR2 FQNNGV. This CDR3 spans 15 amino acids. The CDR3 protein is CASSPGRTGDQPQHF. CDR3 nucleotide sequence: TGTGCCAGCAGCCCTGGACGGACAGGCGATCAGCCCCAGCATTTT.

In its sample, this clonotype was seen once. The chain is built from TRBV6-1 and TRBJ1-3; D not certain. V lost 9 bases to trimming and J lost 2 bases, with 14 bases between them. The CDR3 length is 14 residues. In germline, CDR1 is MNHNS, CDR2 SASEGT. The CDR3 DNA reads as TGTGCCAGTCGGGTTCTTGGCGCTGGAAACACCATATATTTT. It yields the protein CASRVLGAGNTIYF.

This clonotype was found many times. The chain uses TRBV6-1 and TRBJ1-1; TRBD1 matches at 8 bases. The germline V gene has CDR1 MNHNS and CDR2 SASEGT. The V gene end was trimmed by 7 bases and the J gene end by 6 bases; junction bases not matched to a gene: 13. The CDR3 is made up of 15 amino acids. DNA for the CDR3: TGTGCCAGCACCCTGTCGGCAGGGGGCCGCGCTGAAGCTTTCTTT. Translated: CASTLSAGGRAEAFF.

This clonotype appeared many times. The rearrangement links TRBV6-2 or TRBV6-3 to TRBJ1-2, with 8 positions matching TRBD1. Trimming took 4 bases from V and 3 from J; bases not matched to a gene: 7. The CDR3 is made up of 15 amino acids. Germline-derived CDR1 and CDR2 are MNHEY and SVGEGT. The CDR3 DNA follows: TGTGCCAGCAGTTCCCTGACAGGGGTGGACTATGGCTACACCTTC. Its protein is CASSSLTGVDYGYTF.

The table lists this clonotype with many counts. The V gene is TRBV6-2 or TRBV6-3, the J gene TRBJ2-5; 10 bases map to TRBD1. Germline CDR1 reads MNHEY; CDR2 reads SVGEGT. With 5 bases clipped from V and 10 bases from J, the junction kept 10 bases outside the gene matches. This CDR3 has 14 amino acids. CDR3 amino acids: CASSRVPGQGNQYF. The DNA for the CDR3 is TGTGCCAGCAGTCGAGTCCCGGGACAGGGGAACCAGTACTTC.

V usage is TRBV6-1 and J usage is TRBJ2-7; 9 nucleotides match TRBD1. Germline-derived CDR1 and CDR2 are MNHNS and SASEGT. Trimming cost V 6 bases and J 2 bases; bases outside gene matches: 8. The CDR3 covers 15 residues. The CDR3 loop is CASRNIRDRAYEQYF. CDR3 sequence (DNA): TGTGCCAGCAGAAATATCCGGGACAGGGCCTACGAGCAGTACTTC.

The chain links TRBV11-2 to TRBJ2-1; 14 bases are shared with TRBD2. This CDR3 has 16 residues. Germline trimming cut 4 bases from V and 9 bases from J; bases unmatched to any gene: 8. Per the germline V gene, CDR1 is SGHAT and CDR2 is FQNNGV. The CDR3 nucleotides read TGTGCCAGCAGCTACACCGGGACTAGCGGGAGAATTGAGCAGTTCTTC. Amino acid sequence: CASSYTGTSGRIEQFF.

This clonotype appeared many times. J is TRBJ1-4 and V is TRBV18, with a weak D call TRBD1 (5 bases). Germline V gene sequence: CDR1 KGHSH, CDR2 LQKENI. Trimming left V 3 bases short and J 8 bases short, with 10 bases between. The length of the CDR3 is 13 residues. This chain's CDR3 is CASSPRRDEKLFF. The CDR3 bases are TGTGCCAGCTCACCCAGGAGGGACGAAAAACTGTTTTTT.

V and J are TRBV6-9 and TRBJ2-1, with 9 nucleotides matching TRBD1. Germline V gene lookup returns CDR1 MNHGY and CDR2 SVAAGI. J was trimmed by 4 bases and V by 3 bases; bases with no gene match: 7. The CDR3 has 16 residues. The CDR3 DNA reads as TGTGCCAGCAGTTACTCAGGGACAGGGTTGTACAATGAGCAGTTCTTC. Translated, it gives CASSYSGTGLYNEQFF.

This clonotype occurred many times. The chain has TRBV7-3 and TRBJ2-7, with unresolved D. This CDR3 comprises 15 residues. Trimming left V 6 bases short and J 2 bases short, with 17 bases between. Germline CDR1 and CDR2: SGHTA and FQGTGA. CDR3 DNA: TGTGCCAGCAGTTACGGCCCGGAAGGGACCTACGAGCAGTACTTC. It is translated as CASSYGPEGTYEQYF.

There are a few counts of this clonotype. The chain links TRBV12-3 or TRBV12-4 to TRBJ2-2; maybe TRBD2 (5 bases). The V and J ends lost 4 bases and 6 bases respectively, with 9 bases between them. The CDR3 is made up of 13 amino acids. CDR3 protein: CASSWSGAGELFF. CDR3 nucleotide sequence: TGTGCCAGCAGTTGGTCCGGGGCCGGGGAGCTGTTTTTT.

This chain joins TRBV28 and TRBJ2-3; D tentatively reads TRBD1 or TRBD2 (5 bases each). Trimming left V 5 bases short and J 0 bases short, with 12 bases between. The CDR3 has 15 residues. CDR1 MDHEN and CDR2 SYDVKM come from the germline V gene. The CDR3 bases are TGTGCCAGCAGTCTGTTCCGGGACAGCACAGATACGCAGTATTTT. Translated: CASSLFRDSTDTQYF.

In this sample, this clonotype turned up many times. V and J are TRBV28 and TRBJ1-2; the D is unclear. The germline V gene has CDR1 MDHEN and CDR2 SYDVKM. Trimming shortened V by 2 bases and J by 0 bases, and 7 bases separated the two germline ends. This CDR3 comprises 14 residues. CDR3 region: CASSLIPSNYGYTF. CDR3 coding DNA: TGTGCCAGCAGTTTAATTCCATCTAACTATGGCTACACCTTC.